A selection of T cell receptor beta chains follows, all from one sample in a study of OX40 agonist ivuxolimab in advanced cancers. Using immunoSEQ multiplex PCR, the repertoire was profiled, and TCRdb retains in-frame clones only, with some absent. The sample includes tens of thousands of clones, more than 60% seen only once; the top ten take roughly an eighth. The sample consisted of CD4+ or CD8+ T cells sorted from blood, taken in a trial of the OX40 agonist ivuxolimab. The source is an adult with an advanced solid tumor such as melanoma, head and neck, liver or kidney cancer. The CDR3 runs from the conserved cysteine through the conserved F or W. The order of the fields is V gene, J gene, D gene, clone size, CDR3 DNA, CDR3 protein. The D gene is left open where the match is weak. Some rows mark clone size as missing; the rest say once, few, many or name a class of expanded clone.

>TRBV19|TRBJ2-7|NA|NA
TGTGCCAGTAGTATATACCACTCCTACGAGCAGTACTTC
CASSIYHSYEQYF
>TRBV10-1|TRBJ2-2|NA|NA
TGCGCCAGCAGGGGCACCGGGGAGCTGTTTTTT
CASRGTGELFF
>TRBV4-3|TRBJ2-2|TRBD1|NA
TGCGCCAGCAGCCATAAGGGACAGGGGACCGGGGAGCTGTTTTTT
CASSHKGQGTGELFF
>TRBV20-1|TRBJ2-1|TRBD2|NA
TGCAGTGCGGGGACTAGCGGCGAGCAGTTCTTC
CSAGTSGEQFF
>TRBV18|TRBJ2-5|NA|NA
TGTGCCAGCTCACAGGGAAGAATTGAGACCCAGTACTTC
CASSQGRIETQYF
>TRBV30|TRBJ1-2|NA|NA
TGTGCCTGGACCATACAGGGAAGTTATGGCTACACCTTC
CAWTIQGSYGYTF
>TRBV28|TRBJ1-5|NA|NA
TGTGCCAGCAGTAGGGGGTTTGAGGGCAATCAGCCCCAGCATTTT
CASSRGFEGNQPQHF
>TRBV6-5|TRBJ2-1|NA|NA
TGTGCCAGCAGTTCGATCCATAATGAGCAGTTCTTC
CASSSIHNEQFF
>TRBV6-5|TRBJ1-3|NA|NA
TGTGCCAGCAGTTACGGTGGGGGGCACTCTGGAAACACCATATATTTT
CASSYGGGHSGNTIYF
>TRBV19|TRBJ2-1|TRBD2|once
TGTGCCAGTAGTTCTAGCGGGAGCTCCTACAATGAGCAGTTCTTC
CASSSSGSSYNEQFF
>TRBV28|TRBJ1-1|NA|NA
TGTGCCAGCAAGGCGAGGCAACAGAACACTGAAGCTTTCTTT
CASKARQQNTEAFF
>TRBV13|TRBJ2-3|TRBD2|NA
TGTGCCAGCAGCTTACCGGGTATAGCGGGATTTGGCACAGATACGCAGTATTTT
CASSLPGIAGFGTDTQYF
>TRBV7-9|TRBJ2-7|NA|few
TGTGCCAGCAGCTTAATAGGGGCCGGGTACGAGCAGTACTTC
CASSLIGAGYEQYF
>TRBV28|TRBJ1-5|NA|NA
TGTGCCAGCGGCTTCGGGGGGCGCAATCAGCCCCAGCATTTT
CASGFGGRNQPQHF
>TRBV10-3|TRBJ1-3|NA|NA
TGTGCCATCACCTCCACCGGCCACTCTGGAAACACCATATATTTT
CAITSTGHSGNTIYF